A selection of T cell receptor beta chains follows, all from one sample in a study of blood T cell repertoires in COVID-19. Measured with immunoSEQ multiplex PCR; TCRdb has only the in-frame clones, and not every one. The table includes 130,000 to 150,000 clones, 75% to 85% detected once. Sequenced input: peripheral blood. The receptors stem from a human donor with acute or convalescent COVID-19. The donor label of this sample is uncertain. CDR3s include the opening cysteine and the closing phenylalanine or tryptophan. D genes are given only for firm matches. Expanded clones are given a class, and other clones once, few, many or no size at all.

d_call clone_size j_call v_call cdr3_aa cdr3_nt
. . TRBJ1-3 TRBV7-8 CASSFGGDGNTIYF TGTGCCAGCAGCTTCGGCGGGGACGGAAACACCATATATTTT
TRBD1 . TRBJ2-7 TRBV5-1 CASSAGQGNYEQYF TGCGCCAGCAGCGCGGGACAGGGGAACTACGAGCAGTACTTC
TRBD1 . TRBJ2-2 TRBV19 CASSIRDRGAGTGELFF TGTGCCAGTAGTATAAGGGACAGGGGGGCGGGGACCGGGGAGCTGTTTTTT
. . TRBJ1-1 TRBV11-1 CASSFSPTGVNTEAFF TGTGCCAGCAGTTTCTCCCCGACAGGAGTGAACACTGAAGCTTTCTTT
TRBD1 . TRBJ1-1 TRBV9 CASSEGQGWSEAFF TGTGCCAGCAGCGAAGGACAGGGGTGGTCTGAAGCTTTCTTT
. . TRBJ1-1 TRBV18 CASSEDMNTEAFF TGTGCCAGCTCCGAGGATATGAACACTGAAGCTTTCTTT
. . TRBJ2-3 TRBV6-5 CASSYSSDTSTDTQYF TGTGCCAGCAGTTACTCATCGGACACGAGCACAGATACGCAGTATTTT
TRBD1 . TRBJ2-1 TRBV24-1 CATSDAAGQGSDEQFF TGTGCCACCAGTGATGCCGCCGGACAGGGTAGTGATGAGCAGTTCTTC
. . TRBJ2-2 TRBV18 CASSPQGDTGELFF TGTGCCAGCTCACCACAGGGGGACACCGGGGAGCTGTTTTTT
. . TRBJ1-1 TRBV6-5 CASFNMNTEAFF TGTGCCAGTTTTAACATGAACACTGAAGCTTTCTTT
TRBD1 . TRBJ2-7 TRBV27 CASSSVGTGVLSYEQYF TGTGCCAGCAGTTCCGTCGGGACAGGGGTTCTCTCCTACGAGCAGTACTTC
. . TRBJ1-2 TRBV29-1 CSVGTANYGYTF TGCAGCGTTGGGACAGCTAACTATGGCTACACCTTC
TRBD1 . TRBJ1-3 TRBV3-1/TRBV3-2 CASSYRGENTIYF TGTGCCAGCAGCTACAGGGGAGAAAACACCATATATTTT
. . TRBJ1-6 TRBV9 CASSVRGYNSPLHF TGTGCCAGCAGCGTGCGGGGGTATAATTCACCCCTCCACTTT
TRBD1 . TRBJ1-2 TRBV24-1 CATSDRTGEPYGYTF TGTGCCACCAGTGATCGGACAGGGGAACCCTATGGCTACACCTTC
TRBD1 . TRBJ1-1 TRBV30 CAWSVKDRGRNTEAFF TGTGCCTGGAGTGTAAAGGACAGGGGTCGGAACACTGAAGCTTTCTTT
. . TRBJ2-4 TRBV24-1 CATSDNTDRNIQYF TGTGCCACCAGTGATAATACGGACAGAAACATTCAGTACTTC
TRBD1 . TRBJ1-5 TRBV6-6 CASSSRGIEQPQHF TGTGCCAGCAGTTCCAGGGGGATAGAGCAGCCCCAGCATTTT
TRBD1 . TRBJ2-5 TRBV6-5 CASSPLGQGRETQYF TGTGCCAGCAGTCCTCTCGGACAGGGAAGAGAGACCCAGTACTTC
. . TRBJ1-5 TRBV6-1 CASSEGQNSNQPQHF TGTGCCAGCAGTGAAGGACAAAATAGCAATCAGCCCCAGCATTTT
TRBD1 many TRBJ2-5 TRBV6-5 CASSRTGIQETQYF TGTGCCAGCAGTCGGACAGGAATCCAAGAGACCCAGTACTTC
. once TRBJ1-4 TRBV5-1 CASSLGGVGEKLFF TGCGCCAGCAGCTTAGGGGGTGTGGGTGAAAAACTGTTTTTT
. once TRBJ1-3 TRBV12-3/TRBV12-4 CASSGAVVNTIYF TGTGCCAGCAGTGGGGCAGTCGTAAACACCATATATTTT
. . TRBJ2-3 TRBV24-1 CATRAGSGDTQYF TGTGCCACCAGAGCAGGAAGCGGAGATACGCAGTATTTT
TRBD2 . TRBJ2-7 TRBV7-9 CASSPGVAGGTYEQYF TGTGCCAGCAGCCCTGGGGTAGCGGGGGGGACCTACGAGCAGTACTTC
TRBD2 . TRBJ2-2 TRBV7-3 CASSPIAGNTGELFF TGTGCCAGCAGCCCTATAGCGGGGAACACCGGGGAGCTGTTTTTT
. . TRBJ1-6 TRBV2 CASSGGAVGFSPLHF TGTGCCAGCAGTGGCGGAGCAGTCGGATTTTCACCCCTCCACTTT
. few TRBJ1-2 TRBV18 CASSPLAGNYGYTF TGTGCCAGCTCACCCCTTGCGGGCAACTATGGCTACACCTTC
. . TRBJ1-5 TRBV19 CAACGGLGNQPQHF TGTGCCGCCTGCGGGGGCTTGGGCAATCAGCCCCAGCATTTT
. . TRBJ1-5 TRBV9 CASSSGLYSNQPQHF TGTGCCAGCAGCTCAGGGCTGTATAGCAATCAGCCCCAGCATTTT
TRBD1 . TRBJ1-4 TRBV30 CAWSRGRREKLFF TGTGCCTGGAGCAGGGGGCGTCGTGAAAAACTGTTTTTT
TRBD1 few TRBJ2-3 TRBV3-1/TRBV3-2 CASSPPGGAATDTQYF TGTGCCAGCAGCCCCCCAGGGGGCGCGGCGACAGATACGCAGTATTTT
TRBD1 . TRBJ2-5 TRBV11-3 CASSLRLGQGEETQYF TGTGCCAGCAGCTTAAGATTGGGACAGGGGGAGGAGACCCAGTACTTC
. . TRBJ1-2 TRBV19 CASSYLGGGYTF TGTGCCAGTAGTTACCTGGGGGGTGGCTACACCTTC
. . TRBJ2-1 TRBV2 CASSEGYKQFF TGTGCCAGCAGTGAGGGCTATAAGCAGTTCTTC
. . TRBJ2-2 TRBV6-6 CASSYTPNTGELFF TGTGCCAGCAGTTACACACCGAACACCGGGGAGCTGTTTTTT
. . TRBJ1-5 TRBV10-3 CAIKDSLDGQPQHF TGTGCCATCAAGGACAGCCTGGACGGTCAGCCCCAGCATTTT
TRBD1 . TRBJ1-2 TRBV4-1 CASSQAGQGSYGYTF TGCGCCAGCAGCCAAGCGGGACAGGGGAGCTATGGCTACACCTTC
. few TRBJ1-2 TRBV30 CAWSAGYRYGYTF TGTGCCTGGAGTGCAGGGTACCGCTATGGCTACACCTTC
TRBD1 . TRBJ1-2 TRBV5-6 CASSSGDRGHRGYTF TGTGCCAGCAGCTCGGGGGACAGGGGGCATCGCGGCTACACCTTC
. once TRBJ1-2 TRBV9 CASSTGYNGYTF TGTGCCAGCAGCACAGGGTACAATGGCTACACCTTC
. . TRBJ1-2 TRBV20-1 CSASPNRRYGYTF TGCAGTGCTAGTCCGAACAGAAGGTATGGCTACACCTTC
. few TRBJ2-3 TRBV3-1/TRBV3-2 CASSQEAITDTQYF TGTGCCAGCAGCCAAGAGGCCATCACAGATACGCAGTATTTT
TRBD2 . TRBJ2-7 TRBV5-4 CASSMRGGVVEQYF TGTGCCAGCAGCATGCGGGGGGGAGTTGTCGAGCAGTACTTC
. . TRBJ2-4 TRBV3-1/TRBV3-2 CASSLTGMGYIQYF TGTGCCAGCAGCCTAACAGGGATGGGGTACATTCAGTACTTC